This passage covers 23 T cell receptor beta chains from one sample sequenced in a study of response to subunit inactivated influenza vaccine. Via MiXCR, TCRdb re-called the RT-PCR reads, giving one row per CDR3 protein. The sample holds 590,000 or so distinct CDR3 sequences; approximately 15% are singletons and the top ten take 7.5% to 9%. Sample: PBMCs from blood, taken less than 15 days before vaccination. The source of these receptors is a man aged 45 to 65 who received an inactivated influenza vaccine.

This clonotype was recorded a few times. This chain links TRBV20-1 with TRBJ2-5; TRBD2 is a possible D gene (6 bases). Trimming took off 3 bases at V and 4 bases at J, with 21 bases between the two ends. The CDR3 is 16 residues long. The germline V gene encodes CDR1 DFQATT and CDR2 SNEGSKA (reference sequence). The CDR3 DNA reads TGCAGTGCTAGGTCCGGACTACTAGCCGCTCGAGAGACCCAGTACTTC. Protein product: CSARSGLLAARETQYF.

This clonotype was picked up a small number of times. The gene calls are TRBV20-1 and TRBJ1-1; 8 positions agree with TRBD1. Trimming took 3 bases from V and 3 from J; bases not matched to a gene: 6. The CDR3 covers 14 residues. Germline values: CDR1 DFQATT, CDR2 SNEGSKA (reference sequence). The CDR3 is CSASAGGTDTEAFF. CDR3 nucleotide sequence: TGCAGTGCTAGCGCAGGGGGCACGGACACTGAAGCTTTCTTT.

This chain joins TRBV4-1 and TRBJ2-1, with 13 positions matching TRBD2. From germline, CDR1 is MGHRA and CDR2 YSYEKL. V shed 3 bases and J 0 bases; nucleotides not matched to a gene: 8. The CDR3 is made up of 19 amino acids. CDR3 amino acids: CASSHGRTSGRSSYNEQFF. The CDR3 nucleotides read TGCGCCAGCAGCCACGGGCGGACTAGCGGGAGAAGCTCCTACAATGAGCAGTTCTTC.

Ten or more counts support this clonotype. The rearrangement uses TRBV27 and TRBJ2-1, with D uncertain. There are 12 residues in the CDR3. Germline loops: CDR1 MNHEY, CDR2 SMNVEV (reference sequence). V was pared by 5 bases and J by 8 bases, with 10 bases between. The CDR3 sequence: CASSQRWDEQFF. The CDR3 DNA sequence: TGTGCCAGCAGTCAGAGGTGGGATGAGCAGTTCTTC.

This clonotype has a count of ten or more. For the CDR3, the DNA is TGTGCCAGCAGAAATCCGGGACAGGGGACTATGTTTTCACCCCTCCACTTT. It specifies CASRNPGQGTMFSPLHF. The chain links TRBV28 to TRBJ1-6, with 10 bases that match TRBD1. V was clipped by 6 bases and J by 9 bases; unmatched bases: 14. The CDR3 extends over 17 amino acids. Germline assignment: CDR1 MDHEN and CDR2 SYDVKM.

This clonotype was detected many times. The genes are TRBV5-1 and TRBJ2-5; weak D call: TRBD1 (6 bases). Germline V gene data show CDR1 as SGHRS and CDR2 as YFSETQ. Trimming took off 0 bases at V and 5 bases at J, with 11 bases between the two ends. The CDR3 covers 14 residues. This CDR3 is CASSLDAGEETQYF. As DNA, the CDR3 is TGCGCCAGCAGCTTGGATGCAGGGGAGGAGACCCAGTACTTC.

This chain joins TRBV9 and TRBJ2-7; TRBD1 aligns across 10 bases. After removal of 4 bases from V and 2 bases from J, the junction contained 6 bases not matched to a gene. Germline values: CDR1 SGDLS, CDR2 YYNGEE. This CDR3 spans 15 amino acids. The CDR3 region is CASSWGGQGAYEQYF. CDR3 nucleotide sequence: TGTGCCAGCAGCTGGGGAGGACAGGGGGCCTACGAGCAGTACTTC. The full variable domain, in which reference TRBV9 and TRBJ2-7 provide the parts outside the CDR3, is DSGVTQTPKHLITATGQRVTLRCSPRSGDLSVYWYQQSLDQGLQFLIQYYNGEERAKGNILERFSAQQFPDLHSELNLSSLELGDSALYFCASSWGGQGAYEQYFGPGTRLTVT.

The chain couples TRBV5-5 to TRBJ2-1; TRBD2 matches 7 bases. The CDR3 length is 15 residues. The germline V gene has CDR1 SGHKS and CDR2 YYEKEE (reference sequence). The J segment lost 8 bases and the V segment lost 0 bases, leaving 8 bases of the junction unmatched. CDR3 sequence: CASSLGGGQGYEQFF. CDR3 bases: TGTGCCAGCAGCTTGGGGGGAGGGCAGGGCTATGAGCAGTTCTTC.

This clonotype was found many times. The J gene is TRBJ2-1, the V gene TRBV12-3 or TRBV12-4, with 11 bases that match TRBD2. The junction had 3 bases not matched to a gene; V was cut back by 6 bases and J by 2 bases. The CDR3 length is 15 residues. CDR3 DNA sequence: TGTGCCAGCAGGCTAGCGGGAGGCGCCTACAATGAGCAGTTCTTC. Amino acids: CASRLAGGAYNEQFF.

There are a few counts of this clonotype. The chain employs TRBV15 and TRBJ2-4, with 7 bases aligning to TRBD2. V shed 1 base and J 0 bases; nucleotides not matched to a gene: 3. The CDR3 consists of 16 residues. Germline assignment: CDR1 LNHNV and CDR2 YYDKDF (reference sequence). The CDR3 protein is CATSRVGGLAKNIQYF. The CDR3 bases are TGTGCCACCAGCAGAGTGGGGGGGTTAGCCAAAAACATTCAGTACTTC.

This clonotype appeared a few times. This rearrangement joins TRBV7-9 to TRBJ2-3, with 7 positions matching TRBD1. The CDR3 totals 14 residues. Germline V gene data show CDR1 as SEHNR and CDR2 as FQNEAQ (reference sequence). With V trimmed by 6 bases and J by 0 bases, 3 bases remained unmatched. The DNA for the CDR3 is TGTGCCAGCAGGGAGACAGGGAGCACAGATACGCAGTATTTT. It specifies CASRETGSTDTQYF.

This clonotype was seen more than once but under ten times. CDR3 loop: CASSITGRNEQFF. The CDR3 nucleotides read TGTGCCAGCAGTATCACTGGGAGGAATGAGCAGTTCTTC. The gene calls are TRBV12-3 or TRBV12-4 and TRBJ2-1, with a weak D call TRBD2 (6 bases). The CDR3 length is 13 residues. Trimming pared 5 bases from V and 7 bases from J, leaving 12 bases between.

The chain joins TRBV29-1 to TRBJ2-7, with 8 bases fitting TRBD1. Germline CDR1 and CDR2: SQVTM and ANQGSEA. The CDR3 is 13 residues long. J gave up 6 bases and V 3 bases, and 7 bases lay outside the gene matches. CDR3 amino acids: CSVDGQGVGEQYF. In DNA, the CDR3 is TGCAGCGTTGACGGACAGGGAGTAGGCGAGCAGTACTTC.

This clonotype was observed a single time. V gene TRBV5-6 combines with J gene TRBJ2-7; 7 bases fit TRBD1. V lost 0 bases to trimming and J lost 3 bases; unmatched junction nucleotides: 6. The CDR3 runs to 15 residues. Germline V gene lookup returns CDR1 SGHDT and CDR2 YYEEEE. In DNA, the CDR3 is TGTGCCAGCAGCTTGGGACAGGGAAATTTCTACGAGCAGTACTTC. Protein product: CASSLGQGNFYEQYF.

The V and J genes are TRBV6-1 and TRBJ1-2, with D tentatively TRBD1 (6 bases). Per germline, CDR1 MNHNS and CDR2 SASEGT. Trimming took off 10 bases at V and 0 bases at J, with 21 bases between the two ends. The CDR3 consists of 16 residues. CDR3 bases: TGTGCCACGTACGCCTTCGGACAGACGTCTAACTATGGCTACACCTTC. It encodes CATYAFGQTSNYGYTF.

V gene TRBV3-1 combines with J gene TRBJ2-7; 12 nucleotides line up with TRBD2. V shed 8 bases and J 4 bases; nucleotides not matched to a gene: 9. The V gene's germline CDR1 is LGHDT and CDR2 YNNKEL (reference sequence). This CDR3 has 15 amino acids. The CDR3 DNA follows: TGTGCCAGCGGACCTCTAGCGGGAGGGCCATACGAGCAGTACTTC. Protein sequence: CASGPLAGGPYEQYF.

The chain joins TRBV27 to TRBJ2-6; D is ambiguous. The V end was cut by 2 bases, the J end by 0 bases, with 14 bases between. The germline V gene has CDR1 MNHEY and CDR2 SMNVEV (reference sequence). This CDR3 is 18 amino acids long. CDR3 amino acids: CASSLRAGSSSGANVLTF. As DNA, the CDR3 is TGTGCCAGCAGTTTACGGGCAGGATCAAGCTCTGGGGCCAACGTCCTGACTTTC.

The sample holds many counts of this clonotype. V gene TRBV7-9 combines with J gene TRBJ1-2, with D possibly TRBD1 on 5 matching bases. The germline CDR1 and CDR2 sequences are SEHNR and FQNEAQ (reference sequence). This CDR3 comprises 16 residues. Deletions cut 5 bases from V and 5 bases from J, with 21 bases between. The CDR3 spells CASSEGPGQSLYGYTF. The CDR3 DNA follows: TGTGCCAGCAGCGAGGGACCGGGTCAATCGCTATATGGCTACACCTTC.

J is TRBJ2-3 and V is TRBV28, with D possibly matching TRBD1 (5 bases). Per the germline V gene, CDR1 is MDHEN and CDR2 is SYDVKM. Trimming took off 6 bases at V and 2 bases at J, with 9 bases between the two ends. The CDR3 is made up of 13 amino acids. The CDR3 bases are TGTGCCAGCAGCGACAGCAACACAGATACGCAGTATTTT. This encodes CASSDSNTDTQYF.

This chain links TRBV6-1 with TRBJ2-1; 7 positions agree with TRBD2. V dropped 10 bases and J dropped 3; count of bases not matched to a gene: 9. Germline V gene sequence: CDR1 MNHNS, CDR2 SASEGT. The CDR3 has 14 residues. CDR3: CAIGRGSLYNEQFF. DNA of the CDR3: TGTGCCATCGGGCGCGGGAGTCTCTACAATGAGCAGTTCTTC.

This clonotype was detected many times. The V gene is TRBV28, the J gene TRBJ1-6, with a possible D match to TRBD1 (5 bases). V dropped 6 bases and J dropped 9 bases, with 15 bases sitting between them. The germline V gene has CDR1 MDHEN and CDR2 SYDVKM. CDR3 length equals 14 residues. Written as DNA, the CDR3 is TGTGCCAGCAGCGGGTTGTCCGGGGGTTCACCCCTCCACTTT. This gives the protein CASSGLSGGSPLHF. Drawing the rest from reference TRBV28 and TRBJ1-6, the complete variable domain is DVKVTQSSRYLVKRTGEKVFLECVQDMDHENMFWYRQDPGLGLRLIYFSYDVKMKEKGDIPEGYSVSREKKERFSLILESASTNQTSMYLCASSGLSGGSPLHFGNGTRLTVT.

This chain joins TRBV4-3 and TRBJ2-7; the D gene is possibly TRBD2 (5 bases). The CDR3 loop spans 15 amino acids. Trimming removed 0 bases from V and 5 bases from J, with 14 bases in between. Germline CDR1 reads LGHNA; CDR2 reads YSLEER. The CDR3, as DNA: TGCGCCAGCAGCCAAGAAGCGGCAGGAATCCACGAGCAGTACTTC. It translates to CASSQEAAGIHEQYF.

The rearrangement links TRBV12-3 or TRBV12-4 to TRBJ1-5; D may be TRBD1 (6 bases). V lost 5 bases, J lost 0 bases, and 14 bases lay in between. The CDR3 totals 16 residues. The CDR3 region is CASSLGGGSSNQPQHF. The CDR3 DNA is TGTGCCAGCAGTCTAGGGGGGGGTAGTAGCAATCAGCCCCAGCATTTT.